The T cell receptor beta chain described here comes from a study of cytomegalovirus exposure and HLA in healthy donors listed by TCRdb under 2017. Background on the whole study: In an earlier analysis of roughly 590 of the donors, 276 Gb of sequence data and 117 million unique TCR beta sequences from roughly 190 million T cells were reported. Typing coverage varied by locus: 629-630 donors for A, B, C, DRB1 and DQB1; under 550 for DQA1; about 590 for DPA1; approximately 450 for DPB1. Donor age, sex, ethnicity and CMV serostatus were compiled together with the repertoire data. Along with the roughly 670-subject first cohort, a separate validation cohort of over a hundred different subjects was used. The aim of the study was to test whether cataloging public T cell receptors could identify signatures of past pathogen exposure. In the later analysis, no new phenotypic data were used to find candidate immune exposures; instead, reliance was placed on TCR beta sequences and their occurrence across donors. An early release covering about 600 HLA-typed donors comprised approximately 300 gigabases of sequencing data and tens of millions of unique TCR sequences. Every discovery cohort repertoire had been produced on one sequencing platform. Because of strong linkage in the cohort, roughly five DR-DQ haplotypes were treated as single units for association and clustering. In an earlier analysis of a few hundred of the donors, high-throughput TCR beta sequencing was used to judge whether each TCR beta V gene segment behaved as functional or pseudogenic. The study profiled the T cell repertoires of hundreds of subjects by immunosequencing and related them to cytomegalovirus serostatus. HLA typing included class I and class II loci at four-digit resolution. A later analysis re-examined previously published TCR beta repertoires from around 670 donors and added high-resolution HLA genotyping to investigate patterns of TCR occurrence. In a later genetic analysis, genome-wide SNP genotypes for 398 of the 666 donors were used, and that subset was treated as a discovery cohort. Among 350 to 400 genotyped donors of the cohort, an average of about 240,000 unique TCR beta nucleotide sequences were sequenced per donor, around 18% of them non-productive. To predict cytomegalovirus infection status, the study brought together high-throughput TCR immunosequencing, statistical association of individual TCRs with disease status, and machine learning. Of the roughly 420 genotyped donors, 65% to 90% were placed in the genetic ancestry cluster associated with self-reported Caucasian donors. Overall study outcomes, separate from this receptor: Because the 87-base-pair reads could not distinguish some IMGT-functional V segments, including TRBV6-2 and TRBV6-3, those segments were excluded. A further reported finding was that TCR beta sequences accurately predicted the HLA-A and HLA-B alleles for most subjects in the first cohort. A total of fewer than 200 TCR beta chains were listed by the study as associated with cytomegalovirus. Because counts were too low, around 18 rarely observed V segments, including chromosome 9 orphons, were left out of the earlier analysis of 500 to 750 of the donors. Because HLA typing was unavailable for some donors at each locus, only the typed subset was used in association tests. Linkage disequilibrium might explain the correlated functional status among segregating V segments, but an unknown experimental factor could not be ruled out. A later genetic analysis associated a missense DCLRE1C variant with V-gene and J-gene trimming of TCR beta chains, and an independent cohort replicated the association. A later genetic analysis reported fewer N-insertions in productive TCRs among donors in an Asian-associated ancestry cluster than the roughly 620-donor mean. A later analysis found that TCR association rates varied across HLA loci, with DRB1 alleles showing the most associated TCRs and HLA-C alleles the fewest. The classifier was reported to diagnose cytomegalovirus status with high specificity and sensitivity in both the original cohort and the validation cohort. Strong co-occurrence of HLA alleles, especially DR and DQ, made assigning TCR associations to individual alleles difficult. Sequencing depth was assumed to be roughly uniform across donors in the presence/absence analyses, though that assumption may not hold. The authors suggested that the approach could potentially be extended to other disease states and immunological phenotypes. A few of the identified cytomegalovirus-associated TCR beta chains were confirmed in vitro to be specific for cytomegalovirus antigens. A later analysis reported that several top co-occurrence clusters appeared linked to parvovirus B19, influenza, CMV and Epstein-Barr virus. While some public TCRs were present in many individuals, most TCR sequences turned up only very rarely across donors. This cohort had only TCR beta chains sequenced, and the lack of alpha or paired-chain data limited which features could be detected. The only immune exposure information available for the cohort was CMV serostatus. In a later analysis, 16,951 TCR beta sequences were associated with specific HLA alleles at a false discovery rate of 0.05. A cluster of highly shared sequence variants was judged likely to be a technical artifact of the sequencing pipeline. In a later analysis, most CMV-associated TCR beta chains were found to appear HLA-restricted, with HLA associations seemingly driven largely by CMV exposure. In a later analysis, HLA-associated TCR beta chains were found to be more clonally expanded and to have lower generation probabilities than equally common non-associated chains. An earlier analysis of around 600 of the donors showed that most TCR beta V segments appeared in productive rearrangements either about 87% or about 30% of the time, which broadly matched IMGT annotations.

Comment on this clone: No cognate antigen has been identified for it. Qualities for individual bases were not recorded, and no much larger clone is one base off.

Counted from cysteine to phenylalanine, this CDR3 has 13 amino acids. Only the CDR3 region is kept as DNA, spanning 39 bases read in frame from base 1. CDR1 and CDR2 are drawn from the germline V gene: MNHEY, SVGAGI. After removal of 7 bases from V and 9 bases from J, the junction retains 5 bases not matched to a gene. The library came from the immunoSEQ multiplex PCR assay. A mixture of 60 forward primers for TCR Vbeta segments and 13 reverse primers for TCR Jbeta segments was used in the multiplex PCR. The CDR3 region of rearranged TCR beta genes was amplified from genomic DNA with a multiplex PCR assay. Amplified TCR beta libraries were sequenced as 87-base-pair reads on the Illumina HiSeq System. The paper's processing steps were these. Across the 670 or so repertoires, a later analysis counted tens of millions of unique TCR beta chains, some 11 million of which were shared by at least two donors. Raw reads were error-corrected and collapsed into unique sequences with a nearest-neighbor algorithm that merged closely related sequences to remove PCR and sequencing errors. To assign V, D and J gene segments, CDR3 sequences were aligned to IMGT reference sequences. Each retained sequence needed at least a six-nucleotide match to both a V gene segment and a J gene segment. Rearrangements were classified as productive when the CDR3 lacked stop codons and remained in frame with V and J, and all other rearrangements were classified as non-productive. Following IMGT convention, CDR3 was defined as the stretch from the second conserved V-encoded cysteine up to the conserved J-encoded phenylalanine. In an earlier analysis of approximately 500 of the donors, sequences lacking an unambiguous match to a single V gene segment were excluded. In an earlier analysis of several hundred of the donors, V segments were called functional above 56.7% productive rearrangements and were called segregating when the between-donor standard deviation exceeded 5%. To diagnose cytomegalovirus status from the catalog of TCR beta chain sequences, a statistical classification framework was built. In a later analysis, V and J genes were assigned by comparing TCR nucleotide sequences against IMGT/GENE-DB human TR gene sequences. In a later analysis, CDR3 sequences and most-parsimonious VDJ recombination scenarios were assigned using the TCRdist pipeline. In a later analysis, each TCR beta chain was defined by its CDR3 amino acid sequence together with its V-gene family, and reads lacking a unique V-gene family were excluded. A later analysis removed nearly 600 highly shared, low-generation-probability nucleotide sequences to deal with suspected cross-contamination and a sequencing artifact. In a later analysis, a clonal expansion index was calculated for each public chain from normalized within-repertoire ranks of inferred template counts. Generation probabilities in a later analysis came from a VDJ recombination model fitted to out-of-frame rearrangements, and those results were checked against IGoR. Hypergeometric tests were used in a later analysis to score TCR-TCR, TCR-HLA and TCR-CMV co-occurrence, with a repertoire-size bias correction applied to the TCR pairs. To estimate false discovery rates, a later analysis permuted the HLA or CMV assignments 20 times. In a later analysis, co-occurring TCRs were grouped using DBSCAN, and TCRdist sequence similarity was added for clustering within HLA-allele-positive subsets. For co-occurrence clustering, repertoires with fewer than 30,000 or more than 120,000 public chains were excluded, along with about five repertoires with anomalous nucleotide sharing. Held by TCRdb, this immuneACCESS table contains in-frame sequences only and omits some clones. Under half of the omission traces to an unresolved V gene where checked; the cause of the rest is unknown. Clone size and the V and J calls come from that table; the DNA yielded D and trimming. Here the sample has about 160,000 clones; 65% to 90% occur a single time. Together, the top ten hold roughly 1.8% of the sample.

The cohort was made up of approximately 670 healthy bone marrow donors. At the time of sampling, every cohort member was nominally healthy, though immune exposures that went unrecorded were likely present. The donor was CMV seronegative and belonged to the group of 350 or so seronegative cohort members. A peripheral blood sample was provided by each donor, and peripheral blood mononuclear cells were used for TCR beta sequencing. The Qiagen DNeasy Blood Extraction Kit was used to extract genomic DNA from the blood cell samples. The V and J segments used are TRBV6-5 and TRBJ1-6; TRBD1 agrees with 8 junctional bases. The TCR originated in a woman aged 18-29 years in good health and CMV-seronegative. Material for sequencing was PBMCs. The sequenced DNA: TGTGCCAGCACGACAGGGGAATTTTCACCCCTCCACTTT. Its protein reads: CASTTGEFSPLHF.